This is a list of T cell receptor beta chains from one sample in a study of T-cell memory formation after mild COVID-19. One entry per CDR3 protein results from TCRdb running MiXCR on the 5' RACE reads. Of a few hundred thousand distinct CDR3 sequences in the sample, more than 20% were seen once. Input material: PBMCs or a T cell subset sorted from them (not recorded which). The receptor source for this set is an adult woman who had mild COVID-19 (a few samples of this study predate the infection). Cell type and time point are not known. Both conserved end residues are part of each CDR3. D genes are given only for firm matches. Rows may omit the clone size; those that give it use once, few, many or a size class.

clone size	CDR3 length	V gene	J gene	D gene	CDR3 protein	CDR3 DNA
-	11	TRBV12-3/TRBV12-4	TRBJ2-7	-	CASSSSDEQYF	TGTGCCAGCAGTTCGTCAGACGAGCAGTACTTC
few	14	TRBV5-4	TRBJ1-2	-	CASSLAARDYGYTF	TGTGCCAGCAGCTTGGCGGCCCGGGACTATGGCTACACCTTC
few	15	TRBV5-5	TRBJ2-7	-	CASSLSRGSSYEQYF	TGTGCCAGCAGCTTGAGCCGGGGGAGCTCCTACGAGCAGTACTTC
few	16	TRBV5-1	TRBJ2-1	TRBD2	CASSAVAGGSYNEQFF	TGCGCCAGCAGCGCGGTAGCGGGGGGGTCCTACAATGAGCAGTTCTTC
-	14	TRBV6-6	TRBJ1-1	-	CASSYSDGGAEAFF	TGTGCCAGCAGTTACTCGGACGGGGGCGCTGAAGCTTTCTTT
-	13	TRBV19	TRBJ2-1	-	CASSPLDSYEQFF	TGTGCCAGTAGTCCCCTGGACAGCTATGAGCAGTTCTTC
-	15	TRBV15	TRBJ2-7	-	CATSREPGAFYEQYF	TGTGCCACCAGCAGAGAACCAGGCGCCTTCTACGAGCAGTACTTC
-	14	TRBV7-9	TRBJ2-7	TRBD2	CASSSGTSGNEQYF	TGTGCCAGCAGCTCCGGGACTAGCGGGAATGAGCAGTACTTC
few	15	TRBV7-8	TRBJ1-2	-	CASSLTGALNYGYTF	TGTGCCAGCAGCCTTACGGGGGCACTTAACTATGGCTACACCTTC
many	13	TRBV20-1	TRBJ1-5	-	CSARSAADQPQHF	TGCAGTGCTAGGTCCGCGGCCGATCAGCCCCAGCATTTT
-	16	TRBV7-8	TRBJ2-2	TRBD2	CASSPRGRVNTGELFF	TGTGCCAGCAGCCCCCGCGGGAGGGTAAACACCGGGGAGCTGTTTTTT
-	15	TRBV5-1	TRBJ2-2	-	CASSRDTSNTGELFF	TGCGCCAGCAGCCGGGATACGTCGAACACCGGGGAGCTGTTTTTT
-	16	TRBV5-1	TRBJ2-2	TRBD2	CASSSASGRSTGELFF	TGCGCCAGCAGCTCGGCCAGCGGGAGATCCACCGGGGAGCTGTTTTTT
-	15	TRBV6-1	TRBJ1-1	TRBD1	CASSEPGQGIPEAFF	TGTGCCAGCAGTGAGCCGGGACAGGGAATCCCTGAAGCTTTCTTT
-	14	TRBV20-1	TRBJ2-2	-	CSASKVRNTGELFF	TGCAGTGCTAGTAAGGTTAGGAACACCGGGGAGCTGTTTTTT
-	14	TRBV29-1	TRBJ1-1	TRBD1	CSVEAGGWNTEAFF	TGCAGCGTTGAGGCAGGGGGGTGGAACACTGAAGCTTTCTTT